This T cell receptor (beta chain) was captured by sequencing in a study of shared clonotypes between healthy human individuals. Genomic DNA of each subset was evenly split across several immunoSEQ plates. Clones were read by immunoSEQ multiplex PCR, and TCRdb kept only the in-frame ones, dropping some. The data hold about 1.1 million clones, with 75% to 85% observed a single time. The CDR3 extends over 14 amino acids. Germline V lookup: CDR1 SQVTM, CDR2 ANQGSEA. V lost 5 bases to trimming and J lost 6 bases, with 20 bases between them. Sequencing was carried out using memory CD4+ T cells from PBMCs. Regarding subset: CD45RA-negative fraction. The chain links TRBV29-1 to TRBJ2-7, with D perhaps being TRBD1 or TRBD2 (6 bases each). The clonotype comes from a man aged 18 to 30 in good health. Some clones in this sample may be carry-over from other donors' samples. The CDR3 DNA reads TGCAGCGTTCAAGGGGGGTCCGTTGGAGGCGAGCAGTACTTC. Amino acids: CSVQGGSVGGEQYF.